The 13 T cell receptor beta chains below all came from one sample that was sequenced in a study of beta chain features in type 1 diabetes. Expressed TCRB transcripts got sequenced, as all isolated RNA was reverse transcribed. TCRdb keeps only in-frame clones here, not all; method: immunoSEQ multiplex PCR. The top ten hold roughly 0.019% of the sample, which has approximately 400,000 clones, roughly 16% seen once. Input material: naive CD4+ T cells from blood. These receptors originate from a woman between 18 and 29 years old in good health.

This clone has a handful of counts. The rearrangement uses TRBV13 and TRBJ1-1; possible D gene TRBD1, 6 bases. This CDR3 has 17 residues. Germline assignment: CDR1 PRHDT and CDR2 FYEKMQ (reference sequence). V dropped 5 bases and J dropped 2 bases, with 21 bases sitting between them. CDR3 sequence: CASSHRQVKMVNTEAFF. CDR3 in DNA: TGTGCCAGCAGCCATCGACAGGTAAAGATGGTCAACACTGAAGCTTTCTTT.

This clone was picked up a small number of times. The CDR3 coding sequence is TGTGCCAGCAGCCGGACAGGGGAGTTGGGGGAGCAGTACTTC. Encoded protein: CASSRTGELGEQYF. The chain carries TRBV6-5 and TRBJ2-7; TRBD1 agrees at 9 bases. Trimming at V came to 6 bases and at J to 7 bases, leaving 10 bases not matched to a gene. The V gene's germline CDR1 is MNHEY and CDR2 SVGAGI. This CDR3 has 14 residues.

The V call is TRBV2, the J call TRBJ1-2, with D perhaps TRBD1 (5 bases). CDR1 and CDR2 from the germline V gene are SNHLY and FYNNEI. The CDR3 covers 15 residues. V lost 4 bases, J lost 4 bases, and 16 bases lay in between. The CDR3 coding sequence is TGTGCCAGCAGTGGTAACGCTCGACAGAGCTATGGCTACACCTTC. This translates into CASSGNARQSYGYTF.

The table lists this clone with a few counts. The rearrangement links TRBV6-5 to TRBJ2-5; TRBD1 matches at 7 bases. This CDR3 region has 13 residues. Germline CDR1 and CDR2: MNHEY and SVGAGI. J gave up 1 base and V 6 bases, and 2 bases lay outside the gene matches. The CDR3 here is CASRTGFQETQYF. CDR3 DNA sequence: TGTGCCAGCAGGACAGGGTTCCAAGAGACCCAGTACTTC.

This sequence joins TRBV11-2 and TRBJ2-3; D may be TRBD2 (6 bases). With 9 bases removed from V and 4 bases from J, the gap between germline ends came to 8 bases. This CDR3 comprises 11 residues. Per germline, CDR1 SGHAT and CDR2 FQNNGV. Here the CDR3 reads CASGRSDTQYF. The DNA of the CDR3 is TGTGCCAGTGGGAGGTCAGATACGCAGTATTTT.

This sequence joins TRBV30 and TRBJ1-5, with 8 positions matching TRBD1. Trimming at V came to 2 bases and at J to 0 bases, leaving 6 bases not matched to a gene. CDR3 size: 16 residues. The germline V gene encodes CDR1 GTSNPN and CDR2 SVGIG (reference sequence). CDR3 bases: TGTGCCTGGAGTTCCTCGGGACAGGTTAGCAATCAGCCCCAGCATTTT. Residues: CAWSSSGQVSNQPQHF.

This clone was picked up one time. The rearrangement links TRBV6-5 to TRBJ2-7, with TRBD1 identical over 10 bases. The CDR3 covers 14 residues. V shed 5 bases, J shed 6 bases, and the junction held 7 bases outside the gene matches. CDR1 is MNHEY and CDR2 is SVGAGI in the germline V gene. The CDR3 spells CASSPGQGFIEQYF. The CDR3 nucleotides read TGTGCCAGCAGTCCGGGACAGGGGTTTATCGAGCAGTACTTC.

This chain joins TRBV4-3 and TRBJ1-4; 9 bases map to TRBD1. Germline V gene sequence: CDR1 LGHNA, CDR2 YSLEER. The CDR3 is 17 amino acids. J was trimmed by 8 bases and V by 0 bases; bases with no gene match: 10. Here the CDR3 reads CASSQEVRTGAREKLFF. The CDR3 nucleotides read TGCGCCAGCAGCCAAGAGGTCAGGACAGGGGCTAGGGAAAAACTGTTTTTT.

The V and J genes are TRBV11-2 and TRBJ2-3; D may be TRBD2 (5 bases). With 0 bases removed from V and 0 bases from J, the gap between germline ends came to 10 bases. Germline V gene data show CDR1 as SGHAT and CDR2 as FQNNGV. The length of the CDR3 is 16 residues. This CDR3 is CASSLDGRTSTDTQYF. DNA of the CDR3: TGTGCCAGCAGCTTAGATGGGCGGACTAGCACAGATACGCAGTATTTT.

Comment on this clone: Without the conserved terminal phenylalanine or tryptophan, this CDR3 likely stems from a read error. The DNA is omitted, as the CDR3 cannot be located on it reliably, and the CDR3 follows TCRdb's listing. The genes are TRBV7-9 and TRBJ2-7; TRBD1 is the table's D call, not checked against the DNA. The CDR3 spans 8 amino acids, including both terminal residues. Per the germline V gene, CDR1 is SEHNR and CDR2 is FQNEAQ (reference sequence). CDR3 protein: CASSFRHL.

In DNA form, the CDR3 reads TGTGCCAGCAGTTCCCCACGGGACGAGCGGGGCACAGATACGCAGTATTTT. Translation gives CASSSPRDERGTDTQYF. The chain has TRBV27 and TRBJ2-3, with D maybe TRBD2 (6 bases). Germline V lookup: CDR1 MNHEY, CDR2 SMNVEV (reference sequence). The CDR3 has 17 amino acids. V was clipped by 4 bases and J by 1 base, with 18 bases between them.

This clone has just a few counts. DNA for the CDR3: TGTGCCACCAGCTGGGGGGACGGTAGCAATCAGCCCCAGCATTTT. Encoded protein: CATSWGDGSNQPQHF. This rearrangement joins TRBV15 to TRBJ1-5, with D possibly matching TRBD1 (5 bases). The CDR3 runs 15 residues. The germline V and J ends were trimmed by 5 bases and 0 bases, with 11 bases remaining between them. CDR1 is LNHNV, CDR2 YYDKDF, per germline (reference sequence).

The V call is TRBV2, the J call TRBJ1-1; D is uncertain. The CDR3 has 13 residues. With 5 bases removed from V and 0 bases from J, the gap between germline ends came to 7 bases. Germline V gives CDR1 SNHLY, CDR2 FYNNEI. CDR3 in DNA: TGTGCCAGCAGTCAGAGGATGAACACTGAAGCTTTCTTT. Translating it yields CASSQRMNTEAFF. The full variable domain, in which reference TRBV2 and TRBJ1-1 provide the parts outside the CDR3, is EPEVTQTPSHQVTQMGQEVILRCVPISNHLYFYWYRQILGQKVEFLVSFYNNEISEKSEIFDDQFSVERPDGSNFTLKIRSTKLEDSAMYFCASSQRMNTEAFFGQGTRLTVV.